This T cell receptor (beta chain) was found in a study of regulatory T cells in long-lasting Graves disease. Study results and caveats: The small sample size may have reduced accuracy. The TCR repertoire of persistent Graves' patients was less diverse than that of newly diagnosed ones.

The sample's time point: persistent/refractory GD, antithyroid drugs over 5 years with positive TRAb. The TCR library was made from RNA that had been extracted from PBMCs in TRIzol. This clonotype has only a few counts. Its antigen is unknown. The CDR3 spans 19 residues. The V and J ends lost 5 bases and 0 bases, in that order; junction bases with no gene match: 11. Germline V CDR1 and CDR2: LNHDA, SQIVND (reference sequence). Arm-PCR of CDR3 regions and iRepertoire HTBI primers were the basis on which TCR beta libraries were built. TCRdb reprocessed the multiplex PCR reads with MiXCR, giving one entry per CDR3 protein. This table holds 300,000 to 350,000 distinct CDR3 sequences, around a fifth found once.

This chain uses TRBV19 with TRBJ2-6, with 9 bases fitting TRBD1. This sample comprised peripheral blood mononuclear cells (PBMCs), obtained when the disease was refractory, from a patient treated with antithyroid drugs. The sequence was collected from a female donor with Graves disease. CDR3 amino acids: CASSVQQGALTSGANVLTF. The CDR3 DNA is TGTGCCAGTAGTGTTCAACAGGGGGCCTTGACCTCTGGGGCCAACGTCCTGACTTTC.